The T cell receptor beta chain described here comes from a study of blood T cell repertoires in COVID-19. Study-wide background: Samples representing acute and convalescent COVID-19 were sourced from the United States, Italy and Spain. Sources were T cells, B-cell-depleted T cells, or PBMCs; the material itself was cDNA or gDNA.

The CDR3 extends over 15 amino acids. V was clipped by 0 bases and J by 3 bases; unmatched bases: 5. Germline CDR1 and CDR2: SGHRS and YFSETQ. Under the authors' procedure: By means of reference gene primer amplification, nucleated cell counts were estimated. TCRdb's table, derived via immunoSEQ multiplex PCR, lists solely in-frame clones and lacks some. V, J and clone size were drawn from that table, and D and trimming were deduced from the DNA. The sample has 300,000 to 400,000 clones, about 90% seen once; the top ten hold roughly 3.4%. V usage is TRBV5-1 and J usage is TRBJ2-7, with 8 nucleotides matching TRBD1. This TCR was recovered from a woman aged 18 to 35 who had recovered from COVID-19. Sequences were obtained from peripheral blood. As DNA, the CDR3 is TGCGCCAGCAGCTTGGAGGCAGGGGGCTTCTACGAGCAGTACGTC. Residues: CASSLEAGGFYEQYV.